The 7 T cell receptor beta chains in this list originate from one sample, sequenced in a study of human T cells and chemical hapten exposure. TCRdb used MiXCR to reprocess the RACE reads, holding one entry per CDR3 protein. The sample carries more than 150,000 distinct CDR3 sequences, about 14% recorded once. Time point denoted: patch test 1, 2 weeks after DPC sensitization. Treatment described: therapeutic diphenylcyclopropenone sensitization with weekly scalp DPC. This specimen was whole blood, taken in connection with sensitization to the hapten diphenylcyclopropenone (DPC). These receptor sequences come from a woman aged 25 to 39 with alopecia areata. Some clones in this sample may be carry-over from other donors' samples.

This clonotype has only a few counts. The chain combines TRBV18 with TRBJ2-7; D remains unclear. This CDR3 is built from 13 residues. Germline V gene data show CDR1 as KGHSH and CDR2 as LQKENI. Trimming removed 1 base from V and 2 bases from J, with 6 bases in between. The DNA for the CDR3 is TGTGCCAGCTCACCACTTACGGCCTACGAGCAGTACTTC. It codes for CASSPLTAYEQYF.

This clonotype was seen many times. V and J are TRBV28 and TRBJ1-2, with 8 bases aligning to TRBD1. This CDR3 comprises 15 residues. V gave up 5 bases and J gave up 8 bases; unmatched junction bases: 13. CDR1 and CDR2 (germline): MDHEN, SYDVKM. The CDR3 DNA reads TGTGCCAGCAGTCCGGTTGGCAGGGGGCCACGAGGCTACACCTTC. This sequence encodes CASSPVGRGPRGYTF.

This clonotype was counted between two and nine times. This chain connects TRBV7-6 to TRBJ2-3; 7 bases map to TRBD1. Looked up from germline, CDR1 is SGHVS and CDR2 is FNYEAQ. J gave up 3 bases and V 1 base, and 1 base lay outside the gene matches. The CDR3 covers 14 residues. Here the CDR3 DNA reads TGTGCCAGCAGCTTAGAACAGGGGACAGATACGCAGTATTTT. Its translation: CASSLEQGTDTQYF.

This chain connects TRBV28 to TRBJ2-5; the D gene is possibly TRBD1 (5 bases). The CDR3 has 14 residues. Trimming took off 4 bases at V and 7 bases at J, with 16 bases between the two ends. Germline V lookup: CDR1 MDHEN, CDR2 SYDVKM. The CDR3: CASSSDSLGVTQYF. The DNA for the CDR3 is TGTGCCAGCAGTTCTGACAGTTTAGGGGTGACCCAGTACTTC.

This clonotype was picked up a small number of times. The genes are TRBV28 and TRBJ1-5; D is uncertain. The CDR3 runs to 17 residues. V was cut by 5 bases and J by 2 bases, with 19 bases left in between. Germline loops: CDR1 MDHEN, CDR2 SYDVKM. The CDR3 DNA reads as TGTGCCAGCAGTCCCACCCTTCCGCTGGCGGGCAATCAGCCCCAGCATTTT. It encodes CASSPTLPLAGNQPQHF.

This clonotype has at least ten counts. The CDR3 coding sequence is TGTGCCATCAGTGACGGCACTAGCTCTGGAAACACCATATATTTT. It yields the protein CAISDGTSSGNTIYF. This chain links TRBV10-3 with TRBJ1-3; the D is unclear. Trimming stripped 3 bases from V and 0 bases from J, with 9 bases between. The germline gives CDR1 ENHRY, CDR2 SYGVKD. The CDR3 has 15 amino acids.

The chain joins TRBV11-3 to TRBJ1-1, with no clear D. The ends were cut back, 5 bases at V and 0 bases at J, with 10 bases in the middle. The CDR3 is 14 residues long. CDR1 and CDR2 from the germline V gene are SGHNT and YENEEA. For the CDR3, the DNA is TGTGCCAGCAGCCCTTCCGACATGAACACTGAAGCTTTCTTT. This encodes CASSPSDMNTEAFF. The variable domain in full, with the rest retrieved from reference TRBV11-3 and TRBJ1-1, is EAGVVQSPRYKIIEKKQPVAFWCNPISGHNTLYWYLQNLGQGPELLIRYENEEAVDDSQLPKDRFSAERLKGVDSTLKIQPAELGDSAVYLCASSPSDMNTEAFFGQGTRLTVV.